A selection of T cell receptor beta chains follows, all from one sample in a study of cytomegalovirus exposure and HLA in healthy donors. This table comes from immunoSEQ multiplex PCR, and its TCRdb copy is limited to in-frame clones, with some not included. The sample yields roughly 190,000 clones, 87% seen once. The source material was PBMCs. Source of these receptors: a man under 40 in good health and CMV-seronegative. CDR3s leave out the opening cysteine and the closing phenylalanine or tryptophan.

v_gene,j_gene,CDR3aa
TRBV5-4,TRBJ2-3,ASSWRGGPDTQY
TRBV28,TRBJ2-6,ASRLISGANGLT
TRBV5-1,TRBJ1-2,ASSPQGARYGYT
TRBV27,TRBJ2-7,ASSLRKQGQIYEQY
TRBV27,TRBJ1-5,ASSLSGGRGQPQH
TRBV6-5,TRBJ2-7,ASSRLAGASYEQY
TRBV5-1,TRBJ1-1,ASSSGQGGTEAF
TRBV25-1,TRBJ2-2,ACQGQGRTGELF
TRBV30,TRBJ1-5,AWSIRGRSNQPQH
TRBV28,TRBJ1-2,ASSSLANYGYT
TRBV6-5,TRBJ1-1,ASSRGKNTEAF
TRBV5-1,TRBJ1-2,ASSFEKGSGYT
TRBV5-1,TRBJ2-1,ASSLVGTSGRREQF
TRBV28,TRBJ2-1,ASSLNPGASVHSYNEQF
TRBV7-8,TRBJ2-5,ASSHRTGKEQETQY
TRBV5-1,TRBJ2-5,ASSLLAGGEETQY
TRBV5-1,TRBJ1-3,ASSQTGSGNTIY
TRBV7-8,TRBJ1-1,ASSLAGTFNTEAF
TRBV5-1,TRBJ2-3,ASSLERGGNTDTQY
TRBV19,TRBJ1-1,ASSIIHRGGTEAF
TRBV18,TRBJ2-5,ASSRNVDRVGAETQY
TRBV4-1,TRBJ1-5,ASSQVGPSNQPQH
TRBV19,TRBJ2-1,ASSPTSGGGNEQF
TRBV5-6,TRBJ2-3,ASSEVGGSEDTQY
TRBV5-1,TRBJ2-1,ASSLAGTSGKLEQF
TRBV28,TRBJ2-7,ASSLSQGAREQY
TRBV6-5,TRBJ1-4,ASSTGGSDEKLF
TRBV6-1,TRBJ2-6,ASSEVAGPTSGANVLT
TRBV7-9,TRBJ2-3,ASTWTSGGESTDTQY
TRBV5-4,TRBJ2-7,ASSRTGGGAAYEQY
TRBV28,TRBJ2-7,ASSSGLAGAREQY
TRBV9,TRBJ2-1,ASSVATGGAYNKQF
TRBV5-4,TRBJ2-7,ASSIGAYEQY
TRBV7-2,TRBJ2-3,AVKQGASGSGTDTQY
TRBV5-1,TRBJ2-1,ASRKEGNEQF
TRBV28,TRBJ1-4,ASSTLTGAGGEKLF
TRBV4-2,TRBJ2-4,ASSQVPPGQGADSQY
TRBV7-9,TRBJ1-2,ASSEQQGNYGYT
TRBV7-2,TRBJ1-3,ASSTPGNTIY
TRBV6-5,TRBJ1-3,ASSYLIGNTIY
TRBV15,TRBJ2-7,ATSRDAAQGAPLYEQY
TRBV11-2,TRBJ2-7,ASTQPGLGSYEQY
TRBV4-2,TRBJ2-1,ASSQVNGGAYNEQF
TRBV27,TRBJ1-5,ASAFTGTGVGNQPQH
TRBV18,TRBJ1-1,ASSPLPTGMNTEAF
TRBV5-1,TRBJ1-1,ASTPANMNTEAF